These T cell receptor beta chains were read from a single sample in a study of blood T cell repertoires in COVID-19. TCRdb keeps only in-frame clones here, not all; method: immunoSEQ multiplex PCR. The data show over 250,000 clones, roughly 90% seen once. Source material: peripheral blood. These receptors were obtained from a man between 50 and 59 years old with acute or convalescent COVID-19. The CDR3 runs from the conserved cysteine through the conserved F or W. D genes are given only for firm matches. The size field is filled for only some rows; it gives once, few, many or a size class.

DNA,CDR3,size,V,D,J
TGTGCCAGCACGGCCGGGACAGTTAATCAGCCCCAGCATTTT,CASTAGTVNQPQHF,.,TRBV18,TRBD1,TRBJ1-5
TGTGCCAGCTCAGGACAGGGGTACAATGAGCAGTTCTTC,CASSGQGYNEQFF,.,TRBV18,TRBD1,TRBJ2-1
TGTGCCAGCAGCCTACAGGGGGCACCTGGCTACACCTTC,CASSLQGAPGYTF,.,TRBV25-1,TRBD1,TRBJ1-2
TGTGCCATCAGTGCGAGCAGGGGCAATCAGCCCCAGCATTTT,CAISASRGNQPQHF,.,TRBV10-3,.,TRBJ1-5
TGTGCCAGTAGTCCCCAGGTCCACGGGGGGACGCAGTATTTT,CASSPQVHGGTQYF,.,TRBV19,TRBD2,TRBJ2-3
TGTGCCATCAGTGAGTCGACAGGGACTGAAGCTTTCTTT,CAISESTGTEAFF,.,TRBV10-3,TRBD1,TRBJ1-1
TGTGCCAGTAGTATTTCTGCAGGGGATAGCAATCAGCCCCAGCATTTT,CASSISAGDSNQPQHF,.,TRBV19,.,TRBJ1-5
TGTGCCAGCTCACCACAGGGCGGGAGCAATCAGCCCCAGCATTTT,CASSPQGGSNQPQHF,.,TRBV18,.,TRBJ1-5
TGTGCCTGTCGGAGAGGAAACACCATATATTTT,CACRRGNTIYF,.,TRBV30,.,TRBJ1-3
TGTGCCAGCAGCCCGCCCCTACGCGGGGGGGCTATCTACAATGAGCAGTTCTTC,CASSPPLRGGAIYNEQFF,few,TRBV14,TRBD2,TRBJ2-1
TGTGCCAGCAGCGTTTCGAGAGCGGAGGGTGAAGCTTTCTTT,CASSVSRAEGEAFF,few,TRBV9,.,TRBJ1-1
TGTGCCAGCAAGGCGTTTTTAAGGGGCTCCTACAATGAGCAGTTCTTC,CASKAFLRGSYNEQFF,.,TRBV27,.,TRBJ2-1
TGTGCCAGCAGCTCCAGGGGAGGGGAGACCCAGTACTTC,CASSSRGGETQYF,.,TRBV7-3,.,TRBJ2-5
TGTGCCAGCAGTTCCCTACAGGGTAAGGGGGACACTGAAGCTTTCTTT,CASSSLQGKGDTEAFF,.,TRBV6-5,.,TRBJ1-1
TGCAGTGCTAGTCCCGCACCGGGACAGGGAATCACTGAAGCTTTCTTT,CSASPAPGQGITEAFF,.,TRBV20-1,TRBD1,TRBJ1-1
TGTGCCAGCACCCTACGACAGTTTGAGACCCAGTACTTC,CASTLRQFETQYF,.,TRBV12-3/TRBV12-4,.,TRBJ2-5